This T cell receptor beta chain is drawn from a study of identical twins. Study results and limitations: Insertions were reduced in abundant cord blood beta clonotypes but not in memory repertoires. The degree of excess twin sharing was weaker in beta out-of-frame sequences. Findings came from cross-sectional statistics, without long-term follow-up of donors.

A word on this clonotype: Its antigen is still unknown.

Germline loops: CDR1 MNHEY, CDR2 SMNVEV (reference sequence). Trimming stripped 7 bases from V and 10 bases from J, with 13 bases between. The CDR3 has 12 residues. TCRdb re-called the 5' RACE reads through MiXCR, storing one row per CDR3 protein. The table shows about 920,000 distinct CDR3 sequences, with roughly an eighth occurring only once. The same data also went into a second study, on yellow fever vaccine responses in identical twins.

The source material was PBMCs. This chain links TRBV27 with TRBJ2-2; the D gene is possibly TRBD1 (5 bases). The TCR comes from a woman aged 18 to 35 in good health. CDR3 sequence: CASTAGSVELFF. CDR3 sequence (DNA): TGTGCCAGCACCGCAGGGTCCGTGGAGCTGTTTTTT.